This T cell receptor (beta chain) stems from a study of T-cell reconstitution after alpha-beta-depleted transplantation in children. Unique molecular identifiers were used to barcode this TCRbeta library. TCRdb reprocessed the PCR reads with MiXCR, giving one entry per CDR3 protein. Altogether about 240,000 distinct CDR3 sequences are present, about 26% being singletons, with the ten largest covering about 2.8%. From germline, CDR1 is LNHNV and CDR2 YYDKDF (reference sequence). There are 19 residues in the CDR3. The ends lost 1 base at V and 0 bases at J; junction bases unmatched: 9. This clonotype was obtained from a girl aged 2-10 years with Fanconi anemia, due to receive a stem cell transplant. Sequencing used PBMCs, obtained before TCRalphabeta/CD19-depleted stem cell transplant. The chain employs TRBV15 and TRBJ2-6; 7 positions match TRBD2. CDR3 loop: CATSRARGGAGSGANVLTF. The CDR3 DNA is TGTGCCACCAGCAGAGCGCGGGGAGGGGCCGGCTCTGGGGCCAACGTCCTGACTTTC.